This TCR beta chain was sequenced in a study of cytomegalovirus exposure and HLA in healthy donors. To note about this clone: Antigen: not known.

General study findings and limits: Analysis was carried out at a later point, and it linked a missense DCLRE1C variant to TCR beta V- and J-gene trimming. The authors excluded some V segments, including TRBV6-2 and TRBV6-3, as indistinguishable.

The PCR used 60 Vbeta and 13 Jbeta primers. Using immunoSEQ multiplex PCR, the repertoire was profiled, and TCRdb retains in-frame clones only, with some absent. The top ten hold roughly 0.98% of the sample, which has about 190,000 clones, around 90% seen once. Trimming took off 3 bases at V and 1 base at J, with 13 bases between the two ends. Germline V gives CDR1 MDHEN, CDR2 SYDVKM. This CDR3 is 16 amino acids long. The V call is TRBV28, the J call TRBJ1-5; maybe TRBD1 (6 bases). The sequencing input was PBMCs. The TCR sequence derives from a boy aged 2 to 10 in good health and CMV-seronegative. CDR3 coding DNA: TGTGCCAGCAGTTTTGGTATACAGGGAAGCAATCAGCCCCAGCATTTT. Translated, it gives CASSFGIQGSNQPQHF.